This is a list of T cell receptor beta chains from one sample in a study of cytomegalovirus exposure and HLA in healthy donors. Profiling relied on immunoSEQ multiplex PCR, and the TCRdb table lists in-frame clones only, not all of them. The sample includes about 170,000 clones, around four fifths of them seen just once. Sequenced material: PBMCs. Receptor source: a female donor in good health and CMV-seronegative. CDR3s include the opening cysteine and the closing phenylalanine or tryptophan. Each record gives: D gene, J gene, V gene, clone size, CDR3 DNA, CDR3 protein. The D gene is left open where the match is weak. Expanded clones are given a class, and other clones once, few, many or no size at all.

NA,TRBJ2-5,TRBV5-4,once,TGTGCCAGCAGCTTGGCTTTCCAGAAGACCCAGTACTTC,CASSLAFQKTQYF
NA,TRBJ1-1,TRBV19,NA,TGTGCCAGTAGTATAGATCACTGGAACACTGAAGCTTTCTTT,CASSIDHWNTEAFF
TRBD1,TRBJ2-6,TRBV28,once,TGTGCCAGCAGTTCACCGGGACAGGTCTCTGGGGCCAACGTCCTGACTTTC,CASSSPGQVSGANVLTF
NA,TRBJ2-7,TRBV5-8,once,TGTGCCAGCAGCTTGTTGAGGGACGAGCAGTACTTC,CASSLLRDEQYF
TRBD1,TRBJ2-1,TRBV10-3,NA,TGTGCCATCAATGGACAGGGGAAGATTGAGCAGTTCTTC,CAINGQGKIEQFF
NA,TRBJ2-7,TRBV5-1,once,TGCGCCAGCAGCTTGCAGATCTCCTACGAGCAGTACTTC,CASSLQISYEQYF
NA,TRBJ2-7,TRBV7-2,NA,TGTGCCAGCAGCTCGGACAGCCCGTCGTACGAGCAGTACTTC,CASSSDSPSYEQYF
TRBD1,TRBJ2-7,TRBV18,NA,TGTGCCAGCTCACCGGGACAGTACTACGAGCAGTACTTC,CASSPGQYYEQYF
NA,TRBJ2-7,TRBV28,NA,TGTGCCAGCAGTTTGTCTAGCAGCTCCTACGAGCAGTACTTC,CASSLSSSSYEQYF
NA,TRBJ1-4,TRBV19,NA,TGTGCCAGTAGTCCCTTGACCGGAGGTAATGAAAAACTGTTTTTT,CASSPLTGGNEKLFF
TRBD2,TRBJ2-2,TRBV4-1,once,TGCGCCAGCAATCCAGCGGGAGCTCCCGGGGAGCTGTTTTTT,CASNPAGAPGELFF
NA,TRBJ1-5,TRBV4-1,NA,TGCGCCAGCAGCCAAGTAATATCGGGAATAAGCAATCAGCCCCAGCATTTT,CASSQVISGISNQPQHF
TRBD1,TRBJ1-5,TRBV5-4,NA,TGTGCCAGCAGCTCCGGGACAGGGAGCAATCAGCCCCAGCATTTT,CASSSGTGSNQPQHF
NA,TRBJ2-5,TRBV11-2,NA,TGTGCCAGCAGCTTAGACAGGGGAGAGACCCAGTACTTC,CASSLDRGETQYF
TRBD1,TRBJ1-1,TRBV27,NA,TGTGCCAGCAGTGAGGGGACAGGGGGCGAGGGTGAAGCTTTCTTT,CASSEGTGGEGEAFF
TRBD1,TRBJ1-6,TRBV18,NA,TGTGCCAGCTCCCCGGGACAGGGCTCACCCCTCCACTTT,CASSPGQGSPLHF
NA,TRBJ1-6,TRBV5-4,few,TGTGCCAGCAGCTTCAGGAGTGGGGCTTCACCCCTCCACTTT,CASSFRSGASPLHF
NA,TRBJ1-2,TRBV7-9,few,TGTGCCAGCACCCCTGGGGGCGGCTACACCTTC,CASTPGGGYTF
NA,TRBJ1-2,TRBV18,NA,TGTGCCAGCTCACCAGGGGGCTTGAACTATGGCTACACCTTC,CASSPGGLNYGYTF
TRBD2,TRBJ2-1,TRBV27,NA,TGTGCCAGCCGGACTAGCGGGGGGAGAGGCGATGAGCAGTTCTTC,CASRTSGGRGDEQFF
NA,TRBJ2-5,TRBV19,NA,TGTGCCAGTAGTATAGGTGGAGGACCTTTTGAGACCCAGTACTTC,CASSIGGGPFETQYF
NA,TRBJ2-1,TRBV28,NA,TGTGCCAGCAGTTTCTCTTTTAATGAGCAGTTCTTC,CASSFSFNEQFF
NA,TRBJ1-4,TRBV28,NA,TGTGCCAGCAAGCGTTTTGGGGGGGGGCAGACTAATGAAAAACTGTTTTTT,CASKRFGGGQTNEKLFF
NA,TRBJ2-5,TRBV9,once,TGTGCCAGCAGCGTAGTGGCAGGGTTAGGGACCCAGTACTTC,CASSVVAGLGTQYF
TRBD1,TRBJ1-1,TRBV10-3,few,TGTGCCATCAGTGACTCCCTGGGGACAGGGAAGGACACTGAAGCTTTCTTT,CAISDSLGTGKDTEAFF
NA,TRBJ2-7,TRBV18,NA,TGTGCCAGCTCATCAAGGGCCCGACCCAGGGTCCACGAGCAGTACTTC,CASSSRARPRVHEQYF
TRBD1,TRBJ1-3,TRBV28,NA,TGTGCCAGCAGTCCCGGACAGGCGTTCTCTGGAAACACCATATATTTT,CASSPGQAFSGNTIYF
TRBD2,TRBJ2-1,TRBV11-3,NA,TGTGCCAGCAGCTTAGCGGGAGGTTACAATGAGCAGTTCTTC,CASSLAGGYNEQFF
NA,TRBJ2-7,TRBV10-2,once,TGCGCCAGCAGTGAGATGTGGGGCGCTACATCCTACGAGCAGTACTTC,CASSEMWGATSYEQYF